The next 19 T cell receptor beta chains were all read from a single sample in a study of identical twins. TCRdb recomputed calls from the 5' RACE reads with MiXCR, one row per CDR3 protein. There are a few hundred thousand distinct CDR3 sequences in the sample; nearly 10% occur only once, and roughly 3% lies in the top ten. This sample was shared with a second study, whose subject was yellow fever vaccine responses in identical twins.

Material for sequencing was PBMCs. These receptor sequences come from a woman under 30 in good health.

There are a few counts of this clonotype. The gene calls are TRBV5-1 and TRBJ2-1; D is ambiguous. V was trimmed by 0 bases and J by 6 bases, leaving 7 bases between them. The CDR3 runs 13 residues. Germline-derived CDR1 and CDR2 are SGHRS and YFSETQ. This CDR3 reads CASSLDPRNEQFF. CDR3 bases: TGCGCCAGCAGCTTGGACCCCCGCAATGAGCAGTTCTTC.

This clonotype turned up a few times. This chain uses TRBV5-1 with TRBJ1-1; D may be TRBD1 (5 bases). The CDR3 consists of 15 residues. V was pared by 0 bases and J by 4 bases, with 13 bases between. Germline values: CDR1 SGHRS, CDR2 YFSETQ. The CDR3, as DNA: TGCGCCAGCAGCTTGGAGGGGACCTGGCGCACTGAAGCTTTCTTT. Residues: CASSLEGTWRTEAFF.

This clonotype was observed many times. This chain connects TRBV6-6 to TRBJ2-3; possible D gene TRBD1, 5 bases. This CDR3 comprises 13 residues. V lost 8 bases to trimming and J lost 7 bases, with 16 bases between them. Looked up from germline, CDR1 is MNHNY and CDR2 is SVGAGI (reference sequence). CDR3 coding DNA: TGTGCCAGCCTTGGGGCAGGGTCTAATACGCAGTATTTT. Its protein is CASLGAGSNTQYF.

The sample holds one count of this clonotype. The chain employs TRBV7-2 and TRBJ2-5; TRBD1 or TRBD2 may be the D gene (7 bases each). The CDR3 runs 17 residues. V shed 1 base and J shed 9 bases, with 24 bases lying between them. From germline, CDR1 is SGHTA and CDR2 FQGNSA. The CDR3 spells CASSLGRGLAQGGAQYF. CDR3 bases: TGTGCCAGCAGCTTAGGGCGGGGCCTAGCGCAGGGGGGGGCCCAGTACTTC.

This clonotype was counted only a few times. The chain links TRBV7-9 to TRBJ2-1, with 8 bases lining up with TRBD2. The CDR3 is made up of 14 amino acids. The trim removed 5 bases at V and 6 bases at J, leaving 6 bases unmatched. The germline gives CDR1 SEHNR, CDR2 FQNEAQ (reference sequence). For the CDR3, the DNA is TGTGCCAGCAGCCCGGGACTAGGCGGCAATGAGCAGTTCTTC. It is translated as CASSPGLGGNEQFF.

In DNA form, the CDR3 reads TGCAGTGCTACCTCAGCAGGGAGGGACACTGAAGCTTTCTTT. This translates into CSATSAGRDTEAFF. This rearrangement joins TRBV20-1 to TRBJ1-1; D perhaps matches TRBD1 (5 bases). Trimming removed 4 bases from V and 3 bases from J, with 15 bases in between. The V gene's germline CDR1 is DFQATT and CDR2 SNEGSKA (reference sequence). This CDR3 is 14 amino acids long.

In this sample, this clonotype turned up many times. V is TRBV14 and J is TRBJ2-3, with 13 positions matching TRBD2. V lost 0 bases, J lost 2 bases, and 8 bases stayed unmatched. The CDR3 is made up of 19 amino acids. Germline CDR1 reads SGHDN; CDR2 reads FVKESK. CDR3 in DNA: TGTGCCAGCAGCCAAGATCGTTGGACTAGCGGGGGCCACACAGATACGCAGTATTTT. It encodes CASSQDRWTSGGHTDTQYF.

This clonotype was counted many times. DNA for the CDR3: TGCAGTGCTAGAGGGACAACAGCTGGGTACGAGCAGTACTTC. This gives the protein CSARGTTAGYEQYF. This sequence joins TRBV20-1 and TRBJ2-7; TRBD1 is a possible D gene (5 bases). The CDR3 runs to 14 residues. V was cut by 1 base and J by 4 bases, with 14 bases left in between. Germline V CDR1 and CDR2: DFQATT, SNEGSKA (reference sequence).

V gene TRBV4-3 combines with J gene TRBJ2-7, with D maybe TRBD1 (5 bases). In germline, CDR1 is LGHNA, CDR2 YSLEER. There are 15 residues in the CDR3. V was cut by 1 base and J by 9 bases, with 19 bases left in between. The CDR3 protein is CASSQGSGHPMGQYF. The CDR3 DNA sequence: TGCGCCAGCAGCCAAGGTTCCGGACACCCAATGGGGCAGTACTTC.

This clonotype showed up just a few times. The chain employs TRBV3-1 and TRBJ1-2, with 9 bases lining up with TRBD1. The CDR3 loop spans 20 amino acids. Germline assignment: CDR1 LGHDT and CDR2 YNNKEL (reference sequence). The trim removed 4 bases at V and 0 bases at J, leaving 18 bases unmatched. The CDR3 nucleotides are TGTGCCAGCAGCCTTGGGACAGGGCGATCTCAACATCCCTCTAACTATGGCTACACCTTC. It encodes CASSLGTGRSQHPSNYGYTF. The full variable domain, completed using reference TRBV3-1 and TRBJ1-2, is DTAVSQTPKYLVTQMGNDKSIKCEQNLGHDTMYWYKQDSKKFLKIMFSYNNKELIINETVPNRFSPKSPDKAHLNLHINSLELGDSAVYFCASSLGTGRSQHPSNYGYTFGSGTRLTVV.

The chain links TRBV12-3 or TRBV12-4 to TRBJ2-3; D not certain. V dropped 1 base and J dropped 6 bases, with 14 bases sitting between them. The CDR3 extends over 15 amino acids. The CDR3 DNA reads TGTGCCAGCAGTTTAGGCACCCGCCCGTGGGATACGCAGTATTTT. Its protein is CASSLGTRPWDTQYF.

This chain joins TRBV20-1 and TRBJ2-2; no firm D call. V lost 6 bases, J lost 6 bases, and 14 bases lay in between. There are 13 residues in the CDR3. Germline CDR1 is DFQATT and CDR2 is SNEGSKA (reference sequence). The CDR3 region has the DNA TGCAGTGCGCTTCTAGGACGTCCCGGGGAGCTGTTTTTT. This translates into CSALLGRPGELFF.

This clonotype was counted many times. The chain joins TRBV15 to TRBJ2-7; 8 nucleotides align to TRBD1. The V and J ends lost 2 bases and 4 bases, in that order; junction bases with no gene match: 4. The CDR3 loop spans 14 amino acids. Germline V gives CDR1 LNHNV, CDR2 YYDKDF (reference sequence). The CDR3 DNA reads TGTGCCACCAGCAGACTCCGACAGGGGTACGAGCAGTACTTC. Encoded protein: CATSRLRQGYEQYF.

This clonotype was picked up many times. The CDR3 DNA is TGCGCCAGCAGCCCGGAGCGGGGGGGCCTTCCAGATACGCAGTATTTT. Translation gives CASSPERGGLPDTQYF. V usage is TRBV5-1 and J usage is TRBJ2-3; 10 nucleotides agree with TRBD2. CDR1 SGHRS and CDR2 YFSETQ come from the germline V gene. The CDR3 has 16 residues. The ends lost 4 bases at V and 4 bases at J; junction bases unmatched: 9.

For the CDR3, the DNA is TGTGCCAGCAGCTTCGTCGGGGGTAGGGATGAGCAGTTCTTC. Amino acids: CASSFVGGRDEQFF. The chain combines TRBV7-2 with TRBJ2-1, with a weak D call TRBD2 (6 bases). CDR3 size: 14 residues. Trimming stripped 3 bases from V and 8 bases from J, with 14 bases between. Per germline, CDR1 SGHTA and CDR2 FQGNSA.

This clonotype was detected many times. This chain links TRBV2 with TRBJ2-2, with 8 bases that match TRBD1. This CDR3 has 15 amino acids. Trimming took 4 bases from V and 4 from J; bases not matched to a gene: 5. Per the germline V gene, CDR1 is SNHLY and CDR2 is FYNNEI. CDR3 DNA: TGTGCCAGCAGTGGGACAGGGCTCGGCACCGGGGAGCTGTTTTTT. Translating gives CASSGTGLGTGELFF. Based on the CDR3 plus reference TRBV2 and TRBJ2-2, the full variable domain is EPEVTQTPSHQVTQMGQEVILRCVPISNHLYFYWYRQILGQKVEFLVSFYNNEISEKSEIFDDQFSVERPDGSNFTLKIRSTKLEDSAMYFCASSGTGLGTGELFFGEGSRLTVL.

This clonotype was counted ten times or more. V and J are TRBV6-5 and TRBJ2-1, with 9 bases lining up with TRBD2. This CDR3 region has 16 residues. The germline V gene encodes CDR1 MNHEY and CDR2 SVGAGI. Trimming removed 4 bases from V and 11 bases from J; junction bases left unmatched: 15. The DNA for the CDR3 is TGTGCCAGCAGTTCCCCTAGCGGGGACGGGCCCGGACAGCAGTTCTTC. Translated, it gives CASSSPSGDGPGQQFF.

This clonotype was counted many times. The CDR3 sequence is CASSETERDRVLVGYTF. The CDR3 DNA reads TGTGCCAGCAGCGAAACCGAGCGGGACAGGGTACTTGTTGGCTACACCTTC. This chain uses TRBV6-1 with TRBJ1-2; 9 bases map to TRBD1. The V gene's germline CDR1 is MNHNS and CDR2 SASEGT. Trimming at V came to 6 bases and at J to 7 bases, leaving 18 bases not matched to a gene. There are 17 residues in the CDR3.

This clonotype has a count of ten or more. The rearrangement joins TRBV7-2 to TRBJ1-3, with 12 nucleotides matching TRBD1. The CDR3 extends over 15 amino acids. Germline CDR1 reads SGHTA; CDR2 reads FQGNSA. Trimming cost V 6 bases and J 2 bases; bases outside gene matches: 2. The CDR3 sequence is CASRRDRGPGNTIYF. The DNA for the CDR3 is TGTGCCAGCAGACGGGACAGGGGGCCTGGAAACACCATATATTTT.